In this sample, the clone carrying this T cell receptor (beta chain) turned up many times. The entry originates in a study of Graves' ophthalmopathy and Graves' hyperthyroidism. CDR3 length: 16 amino acids. Germline loops: CDR1 MNHEY, CDR2 SVGAGI. Germline trimming cut 7 bases from V and 6 bases from J; bases unmatched to any gene: 12. CDR3 regions of TCR beta were amplified from RNA transcripts. Investigators did first-round RT-PCR with HTBI primers, then second-round multiplex PCR. Via MiXCR, TCRdb re-called the multiplex PCR reads, giving one row per CDR3 protein. The repertoire holds over a million distinct CDR3 sequences, with about 36% as singletons.

The chain couples TRBV6-5 to TRBJ1-6, with 7 bases that match TRBD1. The specimen sequenced was peripheral blood or thyroid tissue (not recorded which). The source is an adult man with Graves' hyperthyroidism. CDR3: CASTSRRGQFNSPLHF. The DNA of the CDR3 is TGTGCCAGCACCTCACGACGGGGACAGTTTAATTCACCCCTCCACTTT.